The sequence of this T cell receptor (beta chain) was determined in a study of T-cell reconstitution after alpha-beta-depleted transplantation in children. Construction of the TCRbeta library involved unique molecular identifiers. One entry per CDR3 protein, called by TCRdb with MiXCR from the PCR reads. Altogether 250,000 to 400,000 distinct CDR3 sequences are present, roughly 21% being singletons, with the ten largest covering approximately 11%. General observations from the study: At around two months after transplant, the alpha-beta T cells were reportedly derived from several hundred expanded clones that came from non-depleted graft cells. Elevated TCRbeta diversity at day 60 was traced, in some patients, to surviving recipient T cells and thymic progenitors. Newly produced T cells mostly provided counts and TCRbeta diversity after one year, as hyperexpanded clones declined.

In germline, CDR1 is SGDLS, CDR2 YYNGEE. The ends were cut back, 7 bases at V and 1 base at J, with 13 bases in the middle. The CDR3 spans 14 residues. This clonotype turned up a few times. As yet, its antigen is unknown. The sequenced sample was PBMCs, mostly from graft donor cells, obtained 180 days after TCRalphabeta/CD19-depleted stem cell transplant. The source is a male patient younger than 18 who had a stem cell transplant for acute lymphoblastic leukemia, so the T cells may come from the graft donor. The chain has TRBV9 and TRBJ2-3; D is undetermined. CDR3 bases: TGTGCCAGCGGTTCCGGCGCTGGCACAGATACGCAGTATTTT. Protein: CASGSGAGTDTQYF.